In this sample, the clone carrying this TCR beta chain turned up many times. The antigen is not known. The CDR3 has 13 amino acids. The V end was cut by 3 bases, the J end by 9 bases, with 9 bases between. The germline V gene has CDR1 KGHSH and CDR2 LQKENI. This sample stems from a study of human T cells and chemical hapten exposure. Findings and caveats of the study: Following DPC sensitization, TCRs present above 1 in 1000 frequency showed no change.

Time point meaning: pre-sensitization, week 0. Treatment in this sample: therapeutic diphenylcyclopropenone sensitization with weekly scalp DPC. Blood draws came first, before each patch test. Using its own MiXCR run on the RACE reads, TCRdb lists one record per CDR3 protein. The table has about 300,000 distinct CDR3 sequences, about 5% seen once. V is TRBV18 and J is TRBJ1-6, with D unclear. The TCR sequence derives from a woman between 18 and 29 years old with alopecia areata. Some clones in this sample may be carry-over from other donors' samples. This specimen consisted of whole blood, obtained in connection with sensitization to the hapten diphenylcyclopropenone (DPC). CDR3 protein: CASSPGGGSPLHF. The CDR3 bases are TGTGCCAGCTCACCCGGCGGAGGTTCACCCCTCCACTTT.